This TCR beta chain appears in the sequencing data of a study of blood T cell repertoires in COVID-19. Profiled with immunoSEQ multiplex PCR; TCRdb holds only in-frame clones, not every one. The table lists about 300,000 clones, around 92% of them singletons, with 1.5% to 2% in the top ten. V gave up 6 bases and J gave up 3 bases; unmatched junction bases: 6. Germline V gene sequence: CDR1 LGHDT, CDR2 YNNKEL (reference sequence). This CDR3 contains 14 residues. The receptor was isolated from a woman aged 25 to 39 with COVID-19, enrolled during active disease. This sequence joins TRBV3-1 (or the pseudogene TRBV3-2) and TRBJ2-5; the match to TRBD2 covers 8 bases. Material for sequencing was peripheral blood. In DNA form, the CDR3 reads TGTGCCAGCAGTCATAGCGGGGTGGAAGAGACCCAGTACTTC. This codes for CASSHSGVEETQYF.